In its sample, the clone carrying this TCR beta chain was seen once. Its antigen is currently unknown. Time point noted: before preoperative PTX-NDP chemotherapy. Germline CDR1 MNHEY, CDR2 SMNVEV (reference sequence). The CDR3 totals 17 residues. V lost 1 base to trimming and J lost 11 bases; unmatched junction nucleotides: 17. This sample was included in a study of esophageal squamous cell carcinoma under preoperative chemotherapy. Study at large: TCR repertoires were profiled from both peripheral blood T cells and tumor-infiltrating lymphocytes.

In TCRdb, the PCR reads were re-called with MiXCR into one record per CDR3 protein. The data contain around 14,000 distinct CDR3 sequences, roughly 66% of them singletons. Whole-study results and caveats: Peripheral T cells showed a significant TCR diversity increase after chemotherapy, unlike tumor-infiltrating lymphocytes. Paclitaxel-nedaplatin therapy caused immediate, substantial clonotype frequency changes.

Sample acquisition took place from a patient given preoperative chemotherapy. This chain links TRBV27 with TRBJ2-5; 9 bases agree with TRBD2. The origin of this receptor is a human donor with esophageal squamous cell carcinoma. The donor label of this sample is uncertain. Here the CDR3 reads CASSLWLSSSGDNEQYF. CDR3 bases: TGTGCCAGCAGTTTATGGCTTTCGTCTAGCGGGGACAATGAGCAGTACTTC.